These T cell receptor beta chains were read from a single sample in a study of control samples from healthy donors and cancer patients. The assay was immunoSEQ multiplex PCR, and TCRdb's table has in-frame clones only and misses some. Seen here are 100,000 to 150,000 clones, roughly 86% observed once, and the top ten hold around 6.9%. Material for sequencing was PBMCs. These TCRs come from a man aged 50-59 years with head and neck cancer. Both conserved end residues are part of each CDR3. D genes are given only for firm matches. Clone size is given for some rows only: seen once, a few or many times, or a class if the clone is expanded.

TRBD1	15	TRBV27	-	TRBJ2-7	CASSFRQGLNYEQYF	TGTGCCAGCAGTTTCCGACAGGGGCTTAACTACGAGCAGTACTTC
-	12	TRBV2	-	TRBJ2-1	CASSEWGNEQFF	TGTGCCAGCAGTGAATGGGGGAATGAGCAGTTCTTC
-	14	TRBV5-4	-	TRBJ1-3	CASRTASSGNTIYF	TGTGCCAGCAGGACAGCCTCTTCTGGAAACACCATATATTTT
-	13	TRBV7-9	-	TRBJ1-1	CASSLGMGTEAFF	TGTGCCAGCAGCTTGGGAATGGGGACGGAAGCTTTCTTT
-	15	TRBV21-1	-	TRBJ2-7	CASSKFGSTGVEQYF	TGTGCCAGCAGCAAATTCGGATCAACAGGAGTCGAGCAGTACTTC
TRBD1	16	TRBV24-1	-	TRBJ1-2	CATSDSGQGANYGYTF	TGTGCCACCAGTGACTCCGGACAGGGAGCTAACTATGGCTACACCTTC
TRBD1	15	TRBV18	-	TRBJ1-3	CASSPGQGIGNTIYF	TGTGCCAGCTCTCCGGGACAGGGGATAGGAAACACCATATATTTT
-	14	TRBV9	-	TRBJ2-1	CASSFTGSGNEQFF	TGTGCCAGCAGCTTTACAGGGTCCGGGAATGAGCAGTTCTTC
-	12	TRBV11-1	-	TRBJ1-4	CASSSNNEKLFF	TGTGCCAGCAGCTCCAATAATGAAAAACTGTTTTTT
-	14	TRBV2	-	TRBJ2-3	CASSETTEVDTQYF	TGTGCCAGCAGTGAGACCACCGAGGTGGATACGCAGTATTTT
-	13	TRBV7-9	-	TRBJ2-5	CASSPGSQETQYF	TGTGCCAGCAGCCCGGGGAGCCAAGAGACCCAGTACTTC
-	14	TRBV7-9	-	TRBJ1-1	CASSMYRENTEAFF	TGTGCCAGCAGCATGTACAGGGAGAACACTGAAGCTTTCTTT
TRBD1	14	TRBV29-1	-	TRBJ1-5	CSVATGGVNQPQHF	TGCAGCGTTGCTACAGGGGGCGTCAATCAGCCCCAGCATTTT
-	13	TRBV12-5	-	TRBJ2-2	CASGREVTGELFF	TGTGCTAGTGGTAGGGAGGTCACCGGGGAGCTGTTTTTT
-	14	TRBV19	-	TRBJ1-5	CASSGGRGSVPQHF	TGTGCCAGTAGTGGTGGGCGGGGGAGTGTGCCCCAGCATTTT
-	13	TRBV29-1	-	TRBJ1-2	CSVVVLANYGYTF	TGCAGCGTTGTGGTCCTAGCTAACTATGGCTACACCTTC
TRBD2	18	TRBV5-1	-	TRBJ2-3	CASSLSLSSGRIVDTQYF	TGCGCCAGCAGCTTGTCCCTGAGCAGCGGGAGAATAGTAGATACGCAGTATTTT
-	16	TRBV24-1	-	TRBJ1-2	CATSDSKTGIQYGYTF	TGTGCCACCAGTGACTCGAAAACAGGGATACAATATGGCTACACCTTC
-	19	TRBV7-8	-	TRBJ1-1	CASSSRPLKRLNVNTEAFF	TGTGCCAGCAGCTCGCGGCCCTTAAAACGGCTAAATGTGAACACTGAAGCTTTCTTT
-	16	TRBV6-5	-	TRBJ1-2	CASSYGQVGLNYGYTF	TGTGCCAGCAGTTACGGGCAGGTCGGGCTCAACTATGGCTACACCTTC
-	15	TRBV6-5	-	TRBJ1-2	CASSPFSETGTFYTF	TGTGCCAGCAGCCCGTTTTCTGAGACCGGGACCTTCTACACCTTC
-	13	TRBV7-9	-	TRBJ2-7	CASSNRVGYEQYF	TGTGCCAGCAGCAACAGGGTTGGCTACGAGCAGTACTTC
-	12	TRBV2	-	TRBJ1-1	CASSRRQAEAFF	TGTGCCAGCAGTAGAAGACAGGCTGAAGCTTTCTTT
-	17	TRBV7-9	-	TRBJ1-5	CASSLGGPTGQPQPQHF	TGTGCCAGCAGCTTAGGTGGACCGACAGGACAGCCTCAGCCCCAGCATTTT
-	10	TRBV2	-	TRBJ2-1	CASGYNEQFF	TGTGCCAGCGGCTACAATGAGCAGTTCTTC
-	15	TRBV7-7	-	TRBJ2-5	CASSQQPDIQETQYF	TGTGCTAGCAGCCAGCAGCCCGACATTCAAGAGACCCAGTACTTC
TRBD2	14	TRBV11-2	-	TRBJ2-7	CASKRIAGVIQQYF	TGTGCCAGCAAGAGGATAGCGGGAGTGATTCAGCAGTACTTC
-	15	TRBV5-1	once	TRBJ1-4	CASSLSSATNEKLFF	TGCGCCAGCAGCTTGAGCTCTGCAACTAATGAAAAACTGTTTTTT
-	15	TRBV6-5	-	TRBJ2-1	CASSYSLSPYNEQFF	TGTGCCAGCAGTTACAGTCTAAGTCCCTACAATGAGCAGTTCTTC
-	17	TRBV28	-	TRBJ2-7	CASSTTAGLTGRYEQYF	TGTGCCAGCAGCACGACAGCAGGACTAACCGGACGCTACGAGCAGTACTTC
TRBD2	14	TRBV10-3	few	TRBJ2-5	CATRVAGVGETQYF	TGTGCCACCCGGGTAGCGGGAGTAGGTGAGACCCAGTACTTC
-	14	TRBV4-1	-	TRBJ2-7	CASSQDRASYEQYF	TGCGCCAGCAGCCAAGATCGGGCATCCTACGAGCAGTACTTC